The rows below give T cell receptor beta chains drawn from one sample of a study of blood T cell repertoires in COVID-19. Sequenced by immunoSEQ multiplex PCR; TCRdb stores in-frame clones only, minus some. The sample carries a few hundred thousand clones, over 75% recorded once. Sequences were obtained from peripheral blood. The receptors were gathered from a human donor in a cohort sampled during active COVID-19. Both conserved end residues are part of each CDR3. D genes are given only for firm matches. For some rows the clone size is stated as once, few or many, or as a class when expanded; others skip it.

j_call	clone_size	v_call	d_call	cdr3_aa	cdr3_nt
TRBJ2-3	-	TRBV5-1	-	CASSLVSQLGTDTQYF	TGCGCCAGCAGCTTGGTTTCACAACTAGGCACAGATACGCAGTATTTT
TRBJ1-1	-	TRBV7-9	-	CASSLASGGSGTEAFF	TGTGCCAGCAGCTTAGCATCGGGGGGCAGTGGAACTGAAGCTTTCTTT
TRBJ1-2	few	TRBV28	-	CASSLSGGSYGYTF	TGTGCCAGCAGTTTATCCGGCGGCAGTTATGGCTACACCTTC
TRBJ1-2	-	TRBV27	-	CASSFRGSNYGYTF	TGTGCCAGCAGTTTTAGGGGGTCTAACTATGGCTACACCTTC
TRBJ2-5	-	TRBV5-1	-	CASSLALGSQGETQYF	TGCGCCAGCAGCTTGGCCTTAGGCTCCCAGGGGGAGACCCAGTACTTC
TRBJ2-1	-	TRBV29-1	TRBD2	CSAGGDSGPITYNEQFF	TGCAGCGCTGGCGGGGATAGCGGGCCCATAACGTACAATGAGCAGTTCTTC
TRBJ2-5	few	TRBV7-2	TRBD2	CASSLGLAGDLTQYF	TGTGCCAGCAGCTTAGGACTAGCGGGAGATTTGACCCAGTACTTC
TRBJ2-7	-	TRBV3-1/TRBV3-2	TRBD1	CASSQAPGTGYEQYF	TGTGCCAGCAGCCAGGCTCCCGGGACAGGGTACGAGCAGTACTTC
TRBJ1-5	-	TRBV23-1	-	CASSPATVNQPQHF	TGCGCCAGCAGTCCCGCCACAGTTAATCAGCCCCAGCATTTT
TRBJ2-7	few	TRBV7-9	-	CASSPPGGLPIEQYF	TGTGCCAGCAGCCCACCCGGGGGACTCCCCATCGAGCAGTACTTC
TRBJ1-1	few	TRBV28	-	CASSFPLNTEAFF	TGTGCCAGCAGTTTCCCTTTGAACACTGAAGCTTTCTTT